These 26 T cell receptor beta chains share one sample of origin, sequenced in a study of T cells in Graves' hyperthyroidism and ophthalmopathy (dated 2019 in TCRdb). Library construction relied on multiplex PCR. Data came from an Illumina HiSeq 2000. TCR beta CDR3 regions were amplified from RNA transcripts. A first-round RT-PCR of the TCR CDR3 used the HTBI primer set with the Qiagen OneStep RT-PCR kit. The raw public data were reprocessed by TCRdb itself: fastp quality trimming at Q25, MiXCR clonotype calling, in-frame beta chains only. Rows with one shared CDR3 protein collapse into an entry with the most common genes and DNA. The sample table lists some 210,000 distinct CDR3 sequences, about 15% of them with a count of one. The ten largest clones add up to approximately 46% of the sample. Sequenced material: blood. The source is a man in his fifties with Graves' hyperthyroidism.

This clonotype has at least ten counts. The rearrangement links TRBV5-1 to TRBJ2-7; 7 bases align to TRBD2. V dropped 2 bases and J dropped 6; count of bases not matched to a gene: 11. The CDR3 has 15 residues. CDR1 and CDR2 from the germline V gene are SGHRS and YFSETQ. CDR3 sequence: CASSFGGSTVSEQYF. Written as DNA, the CDR3 is TGCGCCAGCAGCTTTGGCGGGAGTACAGTTTCCGAGCAGTACTTC.

This clonotype was counted only a few times. The J gene is TRBJ1-5, the V gene TRBV15; 7 bases match TRBD1. CDR1 LNHNV and CDR2 YYDKDF come from the germline V gene (reference sequence). V trimming: 5 bases; J trimming: 5 bases; junction bases outside the gene matches: 3. The CDR3 runs 13 residues. CDR3 sequence (DNA): TGTGCCACCAGCGTTGACAGGGATCAGCCCCAGCATTTT. Amino acids: CATSVDRDQPQHF.

This clonotype was seen repeatedly, ten times or more. The chain links TRBV6-1 to TRBJ1-1, with D hard to call. The CDR3 length is 18 residues. Germline values: CDR1 MNHNS, CDR2 SASEGT. Trimming shortened V by 0 bases and J by 1 base, and 18 bases separated the two germline ends. DNA for the CDR3: TGTGCCAGCAGTGAAGCGCTTCGTGGAGCCGGCGGGAACACTGAAGCTTTCTTT. Residues: CASSEALRGAGGNTEAFF.

This clonotype was seen many times. The chain recombines TRBV15 with TRBJ2-5; 10 bases are a match to TRBD2. The germline gives CDR1 LNHNV, CDR2 YYDKDF (reference sequence). V dropped 0 bases and J dropped 5; count of bases not matched to a gene: 6. This CDR3 contains 16 residues. The CDR3 reads CATSRDGASGSETQYF. CDR3 DNA sequence: TGTGCCACCAGCAGAGATGGGGCTAGCGGGAGTGAGACCCAGTACTTC.

V and J are TRBV7-6 and TRBJ2-1; D possibly matches TRBD1 or TRBD2 (5 bases each). The CDR3 extends over 16 amino acids. V gave up 4 bases and J gave up 6 bases, with 19 bases separating them. Germline V gene sequence: CDR1 SGHVS, CDR2 FNYEAQ. In DNA form, the CDR3 reads TGTGCCAGCAGCTCCCCAACGTCGTGGGGGTTCAATGAGCAGTTCTTC. Residues: CASSSPTSWGFNEQFF.

This clonotype was observed a handful of times. The rearrangement uses TRBV15 and TRBJ2-4, with 8 nucleotides matching TRBD1. With 0 bases clipped from V and 8 bases from J, the junction kept 6 bases outside the gene matches. CDR1 LNHNV and CDR2 YYDKDF come from the germline V gene (reference sequence). The length of the CDR3 is 15 residues. CDR3 amino acids: CATSRDGQGADIQYF. CDR3 in DNA: TGTGCCACCAGCAGAGATGGGCAGGGGGCGGACATTCAGTACTTC.

This clonotype was seen ten or more times. The V and J genes are TRBV11-3 and TRBJ2-7, with D perhaps TRBD2 (6 bases). Trimming took off 1 base at V and 7 bases at J, with 17 bases between the two ends. The CDR3 consists of 15 residues. The germline gives CDR1 SGHNT, CDR2 YENEEA. The CDR3 spells CASSLVPTRLLEQYF. The DNA of the CDR3 is TGTGCCAGCAGCTTAGTTCCGACTAGACTCTTAGAGCAGTACTTC.

At least ten counts were recorded for this clonotype. The chain has TRBV28 and TRBJ1-6, with D possibly matching TRBD1 (6 bases). This CDR3 comprises 14 residues. Germline V lookup: CDR1 MDHEN, CDR2 SYDVKM. V gave up 7 bases and J gave up 5 bases, with 12 bases separating them. The CDR3 is CASNSGADNSPLHF. The CDR3 DNA reads TGTGCCAGCAACTCAGGGGCCGATAATTCACCCCTCCACTTT.

The table lists this clonotype with a few counts. The chain joins TRBV4-1 to TRBJ1-1; 7 bases are shared with TRBD1. Trimming at V came to 1 base and at J to 4 bases, leaving 6 bases not matched to a gene. The CDR3 has 15 residues. Per the germline V gene, CDR1 is MGHRA and CDR2 is YSYEKL. The CDR3 sequence is CASSQVTGRGTEAFF. The CDR3 DNA reads TGCGCCAGCAGCCAAGTGACAGGGAGAGGCACTGAAGCTTTCTTT.

This clonotype was found many times. The chain has TRBV20-1 and TRBJ2-2; D possibly matches TRBD1 or TRBD2 (5 bases each). The germline gives CDR1 DFQATT, CDR2 SNEGSKA (reference sequence). V was pared by 0 bases and J by 4 bases, with 12 bases between. The CDR3 contains 15 residues. The CDR3 nucleotides read TGCAGTGCTAGAGAGGGGAGTGGGGGCACCGGGGAGCTGTTTTTT. Its protein product is CSAREGSGGTGELFF.

The chain is built from TRBV29-1 and TRBJ2-7; D gene uncertain. There are 12 residues in the CDR3. Germline V gene data show CDR1 as SQVTM and CDR2 as ANQGSEA. V was clipped by 1 base and J by 2 bases, with 6 bases between them. CDR3 coding DNA: TGCAGCGTTGAAGGTTGGACCTACGAGCAGTACTTC. Its translation: CSVEGWTYEQYF.

This clonotype showed up many times. The chain uses TRBV4-2 and TRBJ2-7; unclear D gene. V was pared by 0 bases and J by 0 bases, with 12 bases between. This CDR3 contains 16 residues. The V gene's germline CDR1 is LGHNA and CDR2 YNFKEQ. The CDR3 loop reads CASSQDAGAVSYEQYF. Written as DNA, the CDR3 is TGTGCCAGCAGCCAAGATGCAGGAGCCGTCTCCTACGAGCAGTACTTC.

This clonotype showed up many times. The V and J genes are TRBV2 and TRBJ1-6, with D perhaps TRBD1 (5 bases). The CDR3 runs 12 residues. Germline CDR1 SNHLY, CDR2 FYNNEI. Trimming cost V 5 bases and J 8 bases, with 7 bases left between them. The CDR3 loop reads CASSIGDSPLHF. The CDR3 DNA reads TGTGCCAGCAGTATAGGGGATTCACCCCTCCACTTT.

The chain joins TRBV7-2 to TRBJ2-1; TRBD1 or TRBD2 may be the D gene (7 bases each). The CDR3 runs to 16 residues. V lost 5 bases and J lost 6, with 20 bases in between. Germline assignment: CDR1 SGHTA and CDR2 FQGNSA. The CDR3 coding sequence is TGTGCCAGCAGCATAGGGGAGACAGGGAGGGGCAATGAGCAGTTCTTC. It specifies CASSIGETGRGNEQFF.

This clonotype was seen a few times. The chain couples TRBV9 to TRBJ1-1; D is undetermined. V lost 0 bases, J lost 5 bases, and 8 bases lay in between. The germline V gene encodes CDR1 SGDLS and CDR2 YYNGEE. The CDR3 has 13 residues. The CDR3 loop is CASSVGVGTEAFF. As DNA, the CDR3 is TGTGCCAGCAGCGTAGGGGTGGGGACTGAAGCTTTCTTT.

As concerns this clonotype: A much bigger clone sits one base away, suggesting this may be a read error. The chain's CDR3 is CASSTGTGRTDTQYF. In nucleotides, the CDR3 is TGTGCCAGCAGTACCGGGACAGGGAGGACAGATACGCAGTATTTT. V usage is TRBV5-6 and J usage is TRBJ2-3, with 9 positions matching TRBD1. V shed 5 bases, J shed 3 bases, and the junction held 7 bases outside the gene matches. This CDR3 spans 15 amino acids. The germline V gene encodes CDR1 SGHDT and CDR2 YYEEEE.

This clonotype was counted between two and nine times. The chain couples TRBV28 to TRBJ2-3; D possibly corresponds to TRBD2 (6 bases). The germline V and J ends were trimmed by 9 bases and 4 bases, with 17 bases remaining between them. Looked up from germline, CDR1 is MDHEN and CDR2 is SYDVKM. The CDR3 loop spans 14 amino acids. This chain's CDR3 is CASQTRTGADTQYF. Here the CDR3 DNA reads TGTGCCAGTCAGACTAGGACTGGCGCAGATACGCAGTATTTT. Together with reference TRBV28 and TRBJ2-3, the CDR3 gives the full variable domain: DVKVTQSSRYLVKRTGEKVFLECVQDMDHENMFWYRQDPGLGLRLIYFSYDVKMKEKGDIPEGYSVSREKKERFSLILESASTNQTSMYLCASQTRTGADTQYFGPGTRLTVL.

This clonotype has more than one count but fewer than ten. V and J are TRBV20-1 and TRBJ2-7; D unclear. The germline CDR1 and CDR2 sequences are DFQATT and SNEGSKA (reference sequence). This CDR3 has 13 amino acids. Trimming cost V 2 bases and J 1 base, with 9 bases left between them. Here the CDR3 reads CSARSFGSYEQYF. CDR3 in DNA: TGCAGTGCTAGATCTTTTGGGTCCTACGAGCAGTACTTC.

The chain joins TRBV7-3 to TRBJ2-3; D may be TRBD2 (6 bases). This CDR3 spans 14 amino acids. CDR1 and CDR2 from the germline V gene are SGHTA and FQGTGA. V lost 3 bases to trimming and J lost 4 bases, with 11 bases between them. CDR3 sequence reads: CASSFGSGSDTQYF. The CDR3 coding sequence is TGTGCCAGCAGCTTTGGGAGCGGGTCAGATACGCAGTATTTT.

The chain combines TRBV3-1 with TRBJ2-7, with 8 bases fitting TRBD2. The CDR3 runs to 16 residues. Germline-derived CDR1 and CDR2 are LGHDT and YNNKEL (reference sequence). With V trimmed by 4 bases and J by 2 bases, 10 bases remained unmatched. Here the CDR3 reads CASSPVSGNNPYEQYF. CDR3 DNA: TGTGCCAGCAGCCCGGTTAGCGGGAACAATCCCTACGAGCAGTACTTC.

This clonotype was counted ten times or more. The V gene is TRBV24-1, the J gene TRBJ2-2, with unresolved D. V lost 5 bases and J 6 bases, leaving 3 bases between the germline ends. The CDR3 consists of 11 residues. The germline CDR1 and CDR2 sequences are KGHDR and SFDVKD. CDR3 nucleotide sequence: TGTGCCACCAGTGGGTCCGGGGAGCTGTTTTTT. Amino acid sequence: CATSGSGELFF.

This clonotype was found many times. The chain has TRBV7-3 and TRBJ2-7; maybe TRBD2 (6 bases). V lost 5 bases, J lost 0 bases, and 17 bases lay in between. The CDR3 has 16 amino acids. Germline V lookup: CDR1 SGHTA, CDR2 FQGTGA. This CDR3 is CASSPTGLTSSYEQYF. DNA for the CDR3: TGTGCCAGCAGCCCTACGGGACTCACGAGCTCCTACGAGCAGTACTTC.

This clonotype was counted ten times or more. The chain has TRBV6-2 or TRBV6-3 and TRBJ2-7; D may be TRBD1 (6 bases). CDR1 is MNHEY, CDR2 SVGEGT, per germline. The CDR3 contains 11 residues. The V and J ends lost 8 bases and 1 base respectively, with 6 bases between them. This CDR3 reads CASGQSYEQYF. CDR3 sequence (DNA): TGTGCCAGCGGACAGTCCTACGAGCAGTACTTC.

This clonotype was counted at least ten times. CDR3 nucleotides: TGCAGTGCTAGAGACTACGGGAGGAGCTCCTACGAGCAGTACTTC. Protein product: CSARDYGRSSYEQYF. The chain employs TRBV20-1 and TRBJ2-7, with 7 bases aligning to TRBD2. Germline V gene sequence: CDR1 DFQATT, CDR2 SNEGSKA (reference sequence). The CDR3 loop spans 15 amino acids. V shed 0 bases and J 0 bases; nucleotides not matched to a gene: 5.

V and J are TRBV12-3 or TRBV12-4 and TRBJ2-3; no clear D. CDR3 length: 14 residues. Trimming removed 4 bases from V and 5 bases from J, with 13 bases in between. The CDR3 nucleotides read TGTGCCAGCAGTTCCGCGTCTGCGAGAGATACGCAGTATTTT. This sequence encodes CASSSASARDTQYF.

About this clonotype itself: Since the CDR3 does not end with the conserved phenylalanine or tryptophan, this likely comes from a read error. This sequence joins TRBV19 and TRBJ2-7, with 9 bases fitting TRBD1. CDR3 size: 15 residues. CDR1 and CDR2 from the germline V gene are LNHDA and SQIVND (reference sequence). After removal of 5 bases from V and 1 base from J, the junction contained 6 bases not matched to a gene. The CDR3 protein is CASSPSGTGSYEQYL. In nucleotides, the CDR3 is TGTGCCAGTAGTCCCTCCGGGACAGGGTCCTACGAGCAGTACCTC.